This T cell receptor (beta chain) stems from a study of cytomegalovirus exposure and HLA in healthy donors. Study overall: HLA-typed donors were the source of about 85 million unique TCRs, which an early data release held. Broader study findings: The authors later found most CMV-associated TCR beta chains appeared HLA-restricted. Later analysis indicated greater clonal expansion among HLA-associated TCR beta chains than among equally common other chains.

In the case of this clone: Its target is unknown.

Per the germline V gene, CDR1 is SEHNR and CDR2 is FQNEAQ (reference sequence). This CDR3 has 15 residues. V dropped 5 bases and J dropped 5 bases, with 18 bases sitting between them. With 60 Vbeta and 13 Jbeta primers, the PCR was carried out. Generated by immunoSEQ multiplex PCR, the TCRdb table keeps only in-frame clones and is missing some. This sample carries some 100,000 clones, just under 70% of them seen once, and the ten largest clones take 5.4%. Nominal health characterized the donors when sampled, though unrecorded immune exposures were likely. The source of this sequence is a woman in her 70s in good health and CMV-seropositive. The chain employs TRBV7-9 and TRBJ1-1, with a tentative D call TRBD1 (5 bases). The source material was PBMCs. The CDR3 nucleotides are TGTGCCAGCAGCCTTATTGACCTGGGGGGGACTGAAGCTTTCTTT. This sequence encodes CASSLIDLGGTEAFF.